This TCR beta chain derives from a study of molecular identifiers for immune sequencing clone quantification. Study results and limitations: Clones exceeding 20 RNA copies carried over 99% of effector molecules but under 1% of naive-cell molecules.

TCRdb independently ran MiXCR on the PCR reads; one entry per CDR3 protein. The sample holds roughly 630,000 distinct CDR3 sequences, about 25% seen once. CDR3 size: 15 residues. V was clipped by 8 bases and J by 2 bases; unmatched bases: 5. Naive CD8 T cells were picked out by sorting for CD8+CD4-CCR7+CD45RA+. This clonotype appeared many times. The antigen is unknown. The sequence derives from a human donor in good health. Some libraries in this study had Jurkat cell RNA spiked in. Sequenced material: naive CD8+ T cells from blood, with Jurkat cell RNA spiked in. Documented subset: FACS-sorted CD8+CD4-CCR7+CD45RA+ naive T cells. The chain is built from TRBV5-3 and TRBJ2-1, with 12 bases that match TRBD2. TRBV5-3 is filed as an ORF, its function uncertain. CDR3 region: CASSPSGRAYNEQFF. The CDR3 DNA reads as TGTGCCAGCAGTCCTAGCGGGAGGGCCTACAATGAGCAGTTCTTC.